This is a list of T cell receptor beta chains from one sample in a study of high-grade serous ovarian cancer treatment subgroups. Sequencing used immunoSEQ multiplex PCR; TCRdb keeps in-frame clones, though not all of them. Of approximately 40,000 clones detected, 70% to 80% appear once; the ten largest clones hold approximately 3%. Sequenced input: tumor tissue. These receptors all come from a human donor with high-grade serous ovarian cancer. The CDR3 runs from the conserved cysteine through the conserved F or W.

V: TRBV30
CDR3: CAWGGGQGFSGANVLTF

V: TRBV7-9
CDR3: CASSSPDRVANYGYTF

V: TRBV6-1
CDR3: CASSEVGPNTIYF

V: TRBV2
CDR3: CASGGQALGGELFF

V: TRBV19
CDR3: CASSISGPGIQYF

V: TRBV28
CDR3: CASSLTRGAQHF

V: TRBV7-2
CDR3: CASSLGSGRVSYNEQFF

V: TRBV6-5
CDR3: CASSYASGQDSYEQYF

V: TRBV7-3
CDR3: CASSLDPPGLAGNNEQFF

V: TRBV5-8
CDR3: CASSLSGPQHF

V: TRBV27
CDR3: CASSSTSWEQYF

V: TRBV11-3
CDR3: CASSSGGEEAFF

V: TRBV7-2
CDR3: CASRRGTSNYGYTF

V: TRBV10-3
CDR3: CAISDLGYGYTF

V: TRBV6-6
CDR3: CALWTGRQPGELFF

V: TRBV7-9
CDR3: CASSSSGRVGDTQYF

V: TRBV2
CDR3: CASSEIRFEVPERAFF

V: TRBV11-2
CDR3: CASSLDRAGVRYNEQFF

V: TRBV10-3
CDR3: CAAANLVEAFF

V: TRBV11-3
CDR3: CASSHSGKTDTQYF

V: TRBV30
CDR3: CAWREFNRGYGYTF

V: TRBV4-3
CDR3: CASSQGTVERGASITNTGELFF

V: TRBV6-1
CDR3: CASRDMTSGTDTQYF

V: TRBV19
CDR3: CASSSQVVAGVSGIQYF

V: TRBV5-4
CDR3: CASSFALAATDTQYF

V: TRBV29-1
CDR3: CSVHRGSEQYF

V: TRBV7-2
CDR3: CASSAGQGTGTSDYNEQFF

V: TRBV28
CDR3: CASSSTGSSYNEQFF

V: TRBV5-1
CDR3: CASSVGGEETQYF

V: TRBV19
CDR3: CASSSSGIEQYF

V: TRBV28
CDR3: CASSYRDTQYF

V: TRBV9
CDR3: CASSVDGSRYNEQFF

V: TRBV7-2
CDR3: CASKPTVTNEKLFF

V: TRBV7-9
CDR3: CASSLRAGAEQFF

V: TRBV7-8
CDR3: CASSRIAGGDQPQHF

V: TRBV5-1
CDR3: CASSLKTRDRGPYEQYF

V: TRBV15
CDR3: CATSRDLGATGANVLTF

V: TRBV27
CDR3: CASSLSWQAYEQYF

V: TRBV7-2
CDR3: CASRRLDRGMTGELFF

V: TRBV30
CDR3: CAWSRQGTEAFF

V: TRBV2
CDR3: CASSEAWYFGRDNYGYTF

V: TRBV2
CDR3: CASSAQGTDEKLFF